The rows below give T cell receptor beta chains drawn from one sample of a study of PD-L1 blockade in urothelial cancer. Sequenced by immunoSEQ multiplex PCR; TCRdb stores in-frame clones only, minus some. This table has approximately 91,000 clones, approximately 87% appearing once. The source material was PBMCs, sampled around atezolizumab (anti-PD-L1) treatment. The receptors originated from a man in his sixties or seventies with urothelial cancer. CDR3s include the opening cysteine and the closing phenylalanine or tryptophan. A D gene is named only where the DNA matches it firmly. Some rows have no size entry. The others give once, few or many, or a class for an expanded clone.

.,TRBJ2-1,.,TRBV12-2,TGTGCAAGTCGCTTAGATGCTAGCGGTTCCTACAATGAGCAGTTCTTC,CASRLDASGSYNEQFF
TRBD2,TRBJ2-1,.,TRBV19,TGTGCCAGTATAGGGGGGGGGACTAGCGGGGTACTCTCCTACAATGAGCAGTTCTTC,CASIGGGTSGVLSYNEQFF
TRBD2,TRBJ2-5,.,TRBV4-1,TGCGCCAGCAGCCAAGGTACTGGACTAGCGGGGTACCAAGAGACCCAGTACTTC,CASSQGTGLAGYQETQYF
.,TRBJ2-1,few,TRBV18,TGTGCCAGCTCAATCGGGATCTGGGAGCAGTTCTTC,CASSIGIWEQFF
TRBD1,TRBJ2-5,few,TRBV7-9,TGTGCCAGCAGCCGCGGGGGTCGTGGGACAGGGGGAGAGACCCAGTACTTC,CASSRGGRGTGGETQYF
.,TRBJ1-1,few,TRBV19,TGTGCCAGTAGTATAGATCTCGGGGGGGGCGACGGCACTGAAGCTTTCTTT,CASSIDLGGGDGTEAFF
.,TRBJ1-2,.,TRBV7-2,TGTGCCAGCAGCTTATCAAGCTTCTATGGCTACACCTTC,CASSLSSFYGYTF
.,TRBJ2-1,once,TRBV4-3,TGCGCCAGCAGCCAAGGGGCTGGCAATGAGCAGTTCTTC,CASSQGAGNEQFF
TRBD2,TRBJ2-7,.,TRBV7-9,TGTGCCAGCAGCACAAGCGGGGCCTACGAGCAGTACTTC,CASSTSGAYEQYF
.,TRBJ1-3,.,TRBV9,TGTGCCAGCGGCCCTAGACAGACCTCTGGAAACACCATATATTTT,CASGPRQTSGNTIYF
TRBD1,TRBJ2-7,.,TRBV5-1,TGCGCCAGCAGCTTGGGGGTGGGCGGTGCAGGGGGCGCCGAGCAGTACTTC,CASSLGVGGAGGAEQYF
.,TRBJ1-1,once,TRBV14,TGTGCCAGCAGCGCGAGGGGGGGGAACACTGAAGCTTTCTTT,CASSARGGNTEAFF
.,TRBJ2-1,.,TRBV5-1,TGCGCCAGCAGCTTGGTGTTAGCGGATGACAATGAGCAGTTCTTC,CASSLVLADDNEQFF
.,TRBJ2-5,.,TRBV30,TGTGCCTGGAGTGTATCTTCGGGGGAGGCCCAGTACTTC,CAWSVSSGEAQYF
.,TRBJ2-3,.,TRBV19,TGTGCCAGTAGTATCGGGCCCCGGGGGGATACGCAGTATTTT,CASSIGPRGDTQYF
TRBD1,TRBJ1-5,.,TRBV18,TGTGCCAGCTGTTCTACCGGGACAGGGGGCTCTCAGCCCCAGCATTTT,CASCSTGTGGSQPQHF
.,TRBJ2-2,.,TRBV19,TGTGCCAGTACCTTAGCGTCCGGAACCGGGGAGCTGTTTTTT,CASTLASGTGELFF
TRBD1,TRBJ2-1,.,TRBV6-1,TGTGCCAGCAGTGACGGGACAGGGGCCCTCAATGAGCAGTTCTTC,CASSDGTGALNEQFF
TRBD1,TRBJ2-5,.,TRBV2,TGTGCCGTCGAGGGGGACAGGTACCAAGAGACCCAGTACTTC,CAVEGDRYQETQYF
.,TRBJ2-3,.,TRBV6-5,TGTGCCAGCAGGGCGGGTCCTCGAATCACAGATACGCAGTATTTT,CASRAGPRITDTQYF
.,TRBJ1-6,.,TRBV27,TGTGCCAGCAGTTTAAATGTGGGCCGCTCCTATAATTCACCCCTCCACTTT,CASSLNVGRSYNSPLHF
TRBD1,TRBJ2-1,once,TRBV5-1,TGCGCCAGCAGCCTACCCGGGACAGGGAGCAATGAGCAGTTCTTC,CASSLPGTGSNEQFF
TRBD1,TRBJ2-5,.,TRBV5-5,TGTGCCAGCAGCTTGGCCCCCGGACAGGGGGCTCGGGAGACCCAGTACTTC,CASSLAPGQGARETQYF
TRBD1,TRBJ2-3,.,TRBV5-4,TGTGCCAGCAGCTTCGGACAGGGTAAAACAGATACGCAGTATTTT,CASSFGQGKTDTQYF
TRBD1,TRBJ2-2,.,TRBV30,TGTGCCTGGAAAGGGGGCCCGAACACCGGGGAGCTGTTTTTT,CAWKGGPNTGELFF
TRBD2,TRBJ2-5,once,TRBV4-1,TGCGCCAGCAGTAGAGGCCGCACTAGCGTGCGGGAAGAGACCCAGTACTTC,CASSRGRTSVREETQYF
TRBD2,TRBJ2-7,.,TRBV6-6,TGTGCCAGCAAACCAGCGGGGCTAACCTACGAGCAGTACTTC,CASKPAGLTYEQYF
.,TRBJ1-2,few,TRBV30,TGTGCCTGGAGCCATCAGGTGGCTAACTATGGCTACACCTTC,CAWSHQVANYGYTF
TRBD2,TRBJ2-2,.,TRBV11-3,TGTGCCAGCAGCTCCCTGGGGACTAGCGGGATTTCAGCCGGGGAGCTGTTTTTT,CASSSLGTSGISAGELFF
.,TRBJ1-1,.,TRBV6-5,TGTGCCAGCAGTGAACACGGTCGGGGGACTGAAGCTTTCTTT,CASSEHGRGTEAFF
TRBD2,TRBJ2-2,.,TRBV18,TGTGCCAGCTCACCACCGGGACTAGTCACCGGGGAGCTGTTTTTT,CASSPPGLVTGELFF
.,TRBJ2-2,.,TRBV19,TGTGCCAGTAGTCCCCTGGCGGGGTCGCGCACCGGGGAGCTGTTTTTT,CASSPLAGSRTGELFF
TRBD1,TRBJ1-4,.,TRBV5-1,TGCGCCAGCAGCATGGGACAGCCGACAACTAATGAAAAACTGTTTTTT,CASSMGQPTTNEKLFF
.,TRBJ1-2,few,TRBV19,TGTGCCAGTAGTATTTTTGACAACCCTTATGGCTACACCTTC,CASSIFDNPYGYTF
TRBD1,TRBJ1-2,.,TRBV6-6,TGTGCCAGCACCCTAGGGGGACAGGGGGCCTATGGCTACACCTTC,CASTLGGQGAYGYTF
TRBD2,TRBJ2-5,few,TRBV5-4,TGTGCCAGCAGACCAGGGACTAGCGGGATTGAGACCCAGTACTTC,CASRPGTSGIETQYF
TRBD1,TRBJ1-4,.,TRBV19,TGTGCCAGTAGTAACAGGGGGCGCGGTGAAAAACTGTTTTTT,CASSNRGRGEKLFF
.,TRBJ2-5,.,TRBV18,TGTGCCAGCTCACCTGGACAGTATCAAGAGACCCAGTACTTC,CASSPGQYQETQYF
TRBD1,TRBJ2-3,once,TRBV7-6,TGTGCCAGCAGCTTAAGGGCCCCCGGACAGGTTAGCACAGATACGCAGTATTTT,CASSLRAPGQVSTDTQYF
TRBD1,TRBJ1-3,.,TRBV27,TGTGCCAGCAGTCCGGACAGGGGGCTTCAAAACACCATATATTTT,CASSPDRGLQNTIYF
.,TRBJ2-3,.,TRBV27,TGTGCCAGCAGTTGGTCTGGCCAGGCACCGCAGTATTTT,CASSWSGQAPQYF
TRBD2,TRBJ2-3,.,TRBV11-1,TGTGCCAGCAGCTTCGACTTGGGGAGCGGGGGGGCAGCAGATACGCAGTATTTT,CASSFDLGSGGAADTQYF
TRBD2,TRBJ2-2,.,TRBV29-1,TGCAGCGTCGGACTAGCGGGAACCACCGGGGAGCTGTTTTTT,CSVGLAGTTGELFF
.,TRBJ2-2,once,TRBV5-5,TGTGCCAGCAGCCCCGTAGGGGTTAACACCGGGGAGCTGTTTTTT,CASSPVGVNTGELFF
TRBD1,TRBJ1-2,.,TRBV2,TGTGCCAGCAGTTTACAGGGGGCAAAGGGCTACACCTTC,CASSLQGAKGYTF
TRBD1,TRBJ2-4,.,TRBV5-6,TGTGCCAGCAGCCTCCGGGACAGGGGGCTTAAAAACATTCAGTACTTC,CASSLRDRGLKNIQYF
TRBD2,TRBJ2-1,.,TRBV15,TGTGCCACCAGCAGAGCGGGCGGGACTATTTACAATGAGCAGTTCTTC,CATSRAGGTIYNEQFF
.,TRBJ2-1,.,TRBV12-5,TGTGCTAGTGGAGTCTTCGCCGGGCCGGGGGAGCAGTTCTTC,CASGVFAGPGEQFF
.,TRBJ2-2,.,TRBV19,TGTGCGAGTAGTATCCCACGGACCGGGGAGCTGTTTTTT,CASSIPRTGELFF
TRBD1,TRBJ1-1,.,TRBV6-1,TGTGCCAGCTCCGCCCGGGACAGGGGTGAAGCTTTCTTT,CASSARDRGEAFF
.,TRBJ2-3,.,TRBV6-5,TGTGCCAGCAGACTCGGGGGGCCTAGCACAGATACGCAGTATTTT,CASRLGGPSTDTQYF